The 2 T cell receptor beta chains below all came from one sample that was sequenced in a study of blood T cell repertoires in COVID-19. Sequencing was performed with immunoSEQ multiplex PCR; in TCRdb, only in-frame clones are kept and a portion is missing. This sample yields approximately 50,000 clones, of which approximately 80% are seen a single time; roughly a fifth belongs to the top ten. Specimen: peripheral blood. Source of these receptors: a man aged 45 to 65 with active or convalescent COVID-19.

The rearrangement uses TRBV25-1 and TRBJ2-7, with D perhaps TRBD1 (6 bases). CDR1 and CDR2 (germline): MGHDK, SYGVNS. V was shortened by 1 base and J by 6 bases, with 16 bases between the two germline ends. The CDR3 is 15 amino acids. The CDR3 spells CASSEFTGTFFEQYF. CDR3 nucleotide sequence: TGTGCCAGCAGTGAATTCACAGGGACGTTTTTCGAGCAGTACTTC.

The chain is built from TRBV5-1 and TRBJ1-1, with D possibly TRBD1 on 6 matching bases. Germline CDR1 reads SGHRS; CDR2 reads YFSETQ. This CDR3 has 16 amino acids. V lost 4 bases, J lost 5 bases, and 21 bases lay in between. CDR3 bases: TGCGCCAGCAGCCTCACAGGGCCTGAATTGGAAACTGAAGCTTTCTTT. It translates to CASSLTGPELETEAFF.